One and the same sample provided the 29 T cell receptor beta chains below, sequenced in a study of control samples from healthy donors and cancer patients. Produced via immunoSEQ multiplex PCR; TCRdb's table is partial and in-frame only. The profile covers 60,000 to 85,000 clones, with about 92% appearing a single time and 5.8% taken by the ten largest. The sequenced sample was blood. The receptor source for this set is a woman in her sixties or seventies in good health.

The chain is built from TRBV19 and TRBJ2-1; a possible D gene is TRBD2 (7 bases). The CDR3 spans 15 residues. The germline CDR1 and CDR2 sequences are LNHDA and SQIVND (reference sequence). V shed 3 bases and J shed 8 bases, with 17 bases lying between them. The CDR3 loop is CASSIRGGGGYEQFF. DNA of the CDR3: TGTGCCAGTAGTATTCGAGGGGGGGGAGGCTATGAGCAGTTCTTC.

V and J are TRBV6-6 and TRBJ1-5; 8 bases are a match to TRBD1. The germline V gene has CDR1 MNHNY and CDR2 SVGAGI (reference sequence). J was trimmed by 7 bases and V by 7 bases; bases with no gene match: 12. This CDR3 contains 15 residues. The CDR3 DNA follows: TGTGCCAGCAATGATAAACAGGGGGGCGGCCAGCCCCAGCATTTT. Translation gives CASNDKQGGGQPQHF.

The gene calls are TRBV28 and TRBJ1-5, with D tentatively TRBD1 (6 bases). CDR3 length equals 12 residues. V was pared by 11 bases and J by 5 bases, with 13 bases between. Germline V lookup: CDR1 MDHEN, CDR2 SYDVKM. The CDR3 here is CAGGQLYQPQHF. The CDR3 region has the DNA TGTGCCGGCGGACAGCTATATCAGCCCCAGCATTTT.

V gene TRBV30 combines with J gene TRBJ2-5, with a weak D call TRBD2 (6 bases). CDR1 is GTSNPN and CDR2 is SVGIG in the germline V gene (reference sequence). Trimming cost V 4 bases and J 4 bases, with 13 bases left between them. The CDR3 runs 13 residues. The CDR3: CAWMGGAGETQYF. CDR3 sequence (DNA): TGTGCCTGGATGGGGGGAGCAGGAGAGACCCAGTACTTC.

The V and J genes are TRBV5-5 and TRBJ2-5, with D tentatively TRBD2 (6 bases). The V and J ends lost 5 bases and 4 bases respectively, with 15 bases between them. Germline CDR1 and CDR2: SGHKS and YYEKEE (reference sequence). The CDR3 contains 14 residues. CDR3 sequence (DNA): TGTGCCAGCAGGGTGCGACTAGGGATAGAGACCCAGTACTTC. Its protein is CASRVRLGIETQYF.

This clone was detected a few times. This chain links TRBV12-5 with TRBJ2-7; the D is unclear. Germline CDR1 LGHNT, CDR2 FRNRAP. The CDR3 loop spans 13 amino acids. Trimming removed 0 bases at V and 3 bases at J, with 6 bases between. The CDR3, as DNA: TGTGCTAGTGGTTTGGTGCACCTCTACGAGCAGTACTTC. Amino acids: CASGLVHLYEQYF.

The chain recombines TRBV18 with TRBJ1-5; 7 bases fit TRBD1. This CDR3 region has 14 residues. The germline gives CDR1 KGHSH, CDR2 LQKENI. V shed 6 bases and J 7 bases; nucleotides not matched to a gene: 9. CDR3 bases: TGTGCCAGCTCGTTCACAGGGGAACAACAGCCCCAGCATTTT. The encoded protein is CASSFTGEQQPQHF.

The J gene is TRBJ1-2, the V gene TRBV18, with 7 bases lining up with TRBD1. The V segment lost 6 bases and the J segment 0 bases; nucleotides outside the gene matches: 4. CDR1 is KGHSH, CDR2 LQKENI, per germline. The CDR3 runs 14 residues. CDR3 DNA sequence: TGTGCCAGCTCCGAGGGGGCGGCTAACTATGGCTACACCTTC. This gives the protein CASSEGAANYGYTF.

The DNA of the CDR3 is TGTGCCAGCAGTGAAACAGTTTCGAGTGTCAATGAGCAGTTCTTC. Its protein product is CASSETVSSVNEQFF. This chain connects TRBV6-1 to TRBJ2-1; D not resolved. The CDR3 sequence is 15 residues long. V lost 2 bases and J 6 bases, leaving 14 bases between the germline ends. From germline, CDR1 is MNHNS and CDR2 SASEGT.

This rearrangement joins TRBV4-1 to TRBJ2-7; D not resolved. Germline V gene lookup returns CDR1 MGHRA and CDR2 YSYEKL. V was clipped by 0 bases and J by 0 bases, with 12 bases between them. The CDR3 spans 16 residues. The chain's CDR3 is CASSQDSNPSSYEQYF. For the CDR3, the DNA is TGCGCCAGCAGCCAAGATTCGAACCCGAGCTCCTACGAGCAGTACTTC.

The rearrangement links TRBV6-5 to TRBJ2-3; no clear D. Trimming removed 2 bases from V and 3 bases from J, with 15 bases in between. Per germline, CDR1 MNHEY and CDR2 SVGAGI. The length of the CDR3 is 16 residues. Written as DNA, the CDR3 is TGTGCCAGCAGTTACAGTTTCTTTGGGATAACAGATACGCAGTATTTT. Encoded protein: CASSYSFFGITDTQYF.

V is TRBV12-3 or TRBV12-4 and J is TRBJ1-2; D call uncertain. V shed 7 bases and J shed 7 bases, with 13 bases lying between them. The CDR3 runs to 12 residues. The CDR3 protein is CASTLGGSGYTF. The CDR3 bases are TGTGCCAGCACCTTGGGAGGGTCTGGCTACACCTTC.

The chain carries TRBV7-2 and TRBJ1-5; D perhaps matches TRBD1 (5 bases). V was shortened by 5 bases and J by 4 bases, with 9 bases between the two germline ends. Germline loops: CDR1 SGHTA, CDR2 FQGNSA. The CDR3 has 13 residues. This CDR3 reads CASSRTGNQPQHF. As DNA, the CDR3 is TGTGCCAGCAGCCGCACAGGAAATCAGCCCCAGCATTTT.

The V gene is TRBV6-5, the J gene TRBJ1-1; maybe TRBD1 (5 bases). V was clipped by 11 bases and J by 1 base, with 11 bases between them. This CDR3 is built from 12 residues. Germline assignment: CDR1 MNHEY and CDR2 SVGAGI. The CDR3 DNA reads TGTGCCGAAAGGGGTAGGAACACTGAAGCTTTCTTT. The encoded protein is CAERGRNTEAFF.

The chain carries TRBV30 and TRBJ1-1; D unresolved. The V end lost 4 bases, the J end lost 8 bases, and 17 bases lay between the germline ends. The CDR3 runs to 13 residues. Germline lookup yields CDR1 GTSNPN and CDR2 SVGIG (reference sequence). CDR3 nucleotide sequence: TGTGCCTGGAAAGGTGGTCGAGCAGGCGAAGCTTTCTTT. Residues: CAWKGGRAGEAFF.

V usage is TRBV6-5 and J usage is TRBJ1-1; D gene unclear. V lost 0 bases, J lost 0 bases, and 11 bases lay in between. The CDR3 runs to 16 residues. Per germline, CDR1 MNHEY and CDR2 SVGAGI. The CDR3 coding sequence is TGTGCCAGCAGTTACTCGGCGGCTCCGATGAACACTGAAGCTTTCTTT. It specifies CASSYSAAPMNTEAFF.

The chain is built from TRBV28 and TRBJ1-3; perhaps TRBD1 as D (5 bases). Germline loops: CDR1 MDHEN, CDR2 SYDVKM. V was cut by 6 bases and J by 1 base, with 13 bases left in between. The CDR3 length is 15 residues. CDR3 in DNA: TGTGCCAGCAGAGCCGGGACTCCATCTGGAAACACCATATATTTT. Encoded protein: CASRAGTPSGNTIYF.

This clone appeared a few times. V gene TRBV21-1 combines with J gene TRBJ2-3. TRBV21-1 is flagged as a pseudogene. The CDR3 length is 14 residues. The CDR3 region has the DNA TGTGCCAGCAGCTCTCCGTCATTCACAGATACGCAGTATTTT. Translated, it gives CASSSPSFTDTQYF.

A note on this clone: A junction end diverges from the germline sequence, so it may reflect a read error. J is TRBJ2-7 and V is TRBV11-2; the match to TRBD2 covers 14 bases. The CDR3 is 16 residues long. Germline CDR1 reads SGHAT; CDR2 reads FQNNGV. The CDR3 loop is CASSLGGLAGGYEQYF. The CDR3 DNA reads TGTGCCAGCAGTTTAGGTGGACTAGCGGGGGGTTACGAGCAGTACTTC. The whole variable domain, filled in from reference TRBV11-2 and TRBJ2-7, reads EAGVAQSPRYKIIEKRQSVAFWCNPISGHATLYWYQQILGQGPKLLIQFQNNGVVDDSQLPKDRFSAERLKGVDSTLKIQPAKLEDSAVYLCASSLGGLAGGYEQYFGPGTRLTVT.

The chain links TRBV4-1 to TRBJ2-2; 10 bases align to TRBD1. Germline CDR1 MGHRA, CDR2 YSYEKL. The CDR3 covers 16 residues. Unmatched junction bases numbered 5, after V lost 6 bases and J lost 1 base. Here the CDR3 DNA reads TGCGCCAGCAGACCGGGACAGGGGATGAACACCGGGGAGCTGTTTTTT. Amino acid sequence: CASRPGQGMNTGELFF.

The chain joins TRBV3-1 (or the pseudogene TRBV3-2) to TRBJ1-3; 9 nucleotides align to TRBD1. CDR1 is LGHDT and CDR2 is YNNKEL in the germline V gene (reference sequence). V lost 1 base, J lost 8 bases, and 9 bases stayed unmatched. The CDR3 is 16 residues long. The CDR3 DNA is TGTGCCAGCAGCCAAGCCCCGGGACAGGGCGGCTACACCATATATTTT. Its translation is CASSQAPGQGGYTIYF.

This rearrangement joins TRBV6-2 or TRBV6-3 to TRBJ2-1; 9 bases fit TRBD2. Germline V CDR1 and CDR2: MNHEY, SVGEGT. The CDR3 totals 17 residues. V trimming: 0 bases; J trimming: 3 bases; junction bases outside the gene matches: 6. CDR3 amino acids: CASSYSRGTSFYNEQFF. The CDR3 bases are TGTGCCAGCAGTTACTCGAGGGGGACTAGCTTCTACAATGAGCAGTTCTTC.

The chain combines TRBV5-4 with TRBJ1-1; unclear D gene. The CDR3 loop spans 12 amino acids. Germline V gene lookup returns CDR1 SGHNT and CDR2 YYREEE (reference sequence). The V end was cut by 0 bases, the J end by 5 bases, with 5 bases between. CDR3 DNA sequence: TGTGCCAGCAGCTTGGTAGGGACTGAAGCTTTCTTT. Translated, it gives CASSLVGTEAFF.

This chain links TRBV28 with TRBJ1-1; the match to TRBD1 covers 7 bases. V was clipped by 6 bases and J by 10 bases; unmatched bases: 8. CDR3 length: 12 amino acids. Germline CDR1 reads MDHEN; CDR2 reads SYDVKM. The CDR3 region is CASRSEGALAFF. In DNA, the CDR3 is TGTGCCAGCAGGTCCGAGGGGGCGCTAGCTTTCTTT.

The CDR3 DNA reads TGTGCCAGCAGCTTGGCCGGGGGCGCATCAGGCACTGAAGCTTTCTTT. Its translation: CASSLAGGASGTEAFF. The chain has TRBV5-6 and TRBJ1-1, with D possibly being TRBD1 (6 bases). Trimming stripped 0 bases from V and 4 bases from J, with 16 bases between. CDR1 is SGHDT, CDR2 YYEEEE, per germline. The CDR3 has 16 amino acids.

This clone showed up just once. The DNA for the CDR3 is TGTGCCAGCAATGACAGGAATGAAAAACTGTTTTTT. It encodes CASNDRNEKLFF. The rearrangement links TRBV25-1 to TRBJ1-4, with D maybe TRBD1 (6 bases). This CDR3 is 12 amino acids long. Per germline, CDR1 MGHDK and CDR2 SYGVNS. V lost 7 bases and J 5 bases, leaving 8 bases between the germline ends.

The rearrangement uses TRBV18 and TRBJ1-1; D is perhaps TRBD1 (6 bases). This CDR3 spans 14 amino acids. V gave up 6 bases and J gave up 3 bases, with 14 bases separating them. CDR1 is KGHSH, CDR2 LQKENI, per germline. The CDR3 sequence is CASSSWGAHTEAFF. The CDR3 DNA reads TGTGCCAGCTCCTCGTGGGGGGCTCACACTGAAGCTTTCTTT.

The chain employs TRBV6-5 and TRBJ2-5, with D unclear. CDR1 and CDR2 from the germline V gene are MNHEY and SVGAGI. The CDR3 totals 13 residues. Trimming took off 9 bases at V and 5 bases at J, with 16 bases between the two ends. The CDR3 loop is CASSLGMWETQYF. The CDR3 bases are TGTGCCAGTAGCCTAGGGATGTGGGAGACCCAGTACTTC.

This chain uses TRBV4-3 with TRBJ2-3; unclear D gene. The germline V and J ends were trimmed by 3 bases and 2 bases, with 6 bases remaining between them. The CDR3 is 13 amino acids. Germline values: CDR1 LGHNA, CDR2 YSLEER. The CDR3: CASSHYYTDTQYF. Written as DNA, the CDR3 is TGCGCCAGCAGCCACTATTACACAGATACGCAGTATTTT.